This T cell receptor beta chain was observed in a study of blood T cell repertoires in COVID-19. The wider study: The United States, Italy and Spain supplied acute and convalescent COVID-19 samples.

Authors' methods: Reference gene primers were amplified, and this amplification served to estimate nucleated cell counts. Clones were sequenced by immunoSEQ multiplex PCR, and TCRdb holds only the in-frame ones, with some missing. From that table come the V and J calls and clone size; the DNA was used to work out D and trimming. In the table there are roughly 67,000 clones, roughly 80% of which are singletons. This CDR3 is 14 amino acids long. V was pared by 5 bases and J by 9 bases, with 9 bases of the junction left unmatched. Germline V gene lookup returns CDR1 MNHEY and CDR2 SVGAGI. This receptor was taken from a human donor in a cohort sampled during active COVID-19. The gene calls are TRBV6-5 and TRBJ2-1; 8 positions match TRBD1. What was sequenced was peripheral blood. The CDR3 DNA sequence: TGTGCCAGCAGTACGGGACAGGCTTGGGTTGAGCAGTTCTTC. It codes for CASSTGQAWVEQFF.